The 5 T cell receptor beta chains given below trace back to one sample, sequenced in a study of cytomegalovirus exposure and HLA in healthy donors (dated by TCRdb to the late 2010s). The library was built by means of the immunoSEQ multiplex PCR assay. The multiplex PCR relied on a mix of 60 forward primers for TCR Vbeta segments and 13 reverse primers for TCR Jbeta segments. TCRdb obtained this table from immuneACCESS and retained in-frame rearrangements with V and J assigned. These tables miss some clones; where compared with another copy, unresolved V genes account for less than half of the shortfall, and the remainder is unexplained. The sample records 150,000 to 200,000 clones, 70% to 80% of which are singletons. The ten largest clones add up to approximately 2.1% of the sample. The specimen sequenced was PBMCs. These receptors originate from a woman in her twenties or thirties in good health and CMV-seropositive.

The rearrangement links TRBV19 to TRBJ1-2, with D maybe TRBD1 (5 bases). The CDR3 loop spans 14 amino acids. CDR1 is LNHDA, CDR2 SQIVND, per germline (reference sequence). V was trimmed by 3 bases and J by 2 bases, leaving 10 bases between them. The CDR3 DNA reads TGTGCCAGTAGTATCGACGACAGAAACTATGGCTACACCTTC. Amino acids: CASSIDDRNYGYTF.

For this clone: A junction boundary mismatches the germline segment, possibly from a read error. J is TRBJ1-4 and V is TRBV7-9; D ambiguous. Per germline, CDR1 SEHNR and CDR2 FQNEAQ (reference sequence). The CDR3 extends over 12 amino acids. CDR3 bases: TGTTCCAGCAGCCCGTCGGGTGAAAAACTGTTTTTT. This sequence encodes CSSSPSGEKLFF.

The chain combines TRBV27 with TRBJ2-3; 7 bases match TRBD2. J lost 2 bases, V lost 3 bases, and 5 bases had no gene match. The CDR3 consists of 15 residues. The germline gives CDR1 MNHEY, CDR2 SMNVEV (reference sequence). CDR3 protein: CASSLGGVYTDTQYF. In nucleotides, the CDR3 is TGTGCCAGCAGTTTGGGGGGGGTTTACACAGATACGCAGTATTTT.

The chain employs TRBV4-3 and TRBJ2-1; tentatively, D is TRBD2 (6 bases). Germline lookup yields CDR1 LGHNA and CDR2 YSLEER. The CDR3 is made up of 12 amino acids. Trimming left V 0 bases short and J 9 bases short, with 6 bases between. The CDR3 sequence is CASSQEGGEQFF. In DNA form, the CDR3 reads TGCGCCAGCAGCCAAGAGGGAGGTGAGCAGTTCTTC.

The CDR3 spells CASSLGQGFGYTF. CDR3 in DNA: TGCGCCAGCAGCTTGGGACAGGGGTTTGGCTACACCTTC. The V call is TRBV5-1, the J call TRBJ1-2; 8 bases agree with TRBD1. Germline lookup yields CDR1 SGHRS and CDR2 YFSETQ. V lost 0 bases, J lost 7 bases, and 2 bases stayed unmatched. The CDR3 has 13 amino acids.